A single sample gave rise to the 32 T cell receptor beta chains below, sequenced in a study of T cell therapy after organ transplantation. No antigen has been identified for these receptors. Produced via immunoSEQ multiplex PCR; TCRdb's table is partial and in-frame only. Here the sample spans 51,000 or so clones, around 93% being singletons. The sample here was CD8+ T cells from blood, taken before autologous CMV-specific T cell therapy. Source of these receptors: a human patient who had received a solid organ transplant and had CMV disease.

The gene calls are TRBV15 and TRBJ1-2; D may be TRBD1 (5 bases). Trimming pared 1 base from V and 0 bases from J, leaving 15 bases between. Germline V CDR1 and CDR2: LNHNV, YYDKDF (reference sequence). The CDR3 extends over 17 amino acids. In DNA, the CDR3 is TGTGCCACCAGCAGAGGCCGAACGGGGGTTACTAACTATGGCTACACCTTC. Its protein product is CATSRGRTGVTNYGYTF.

The V gene is TRBV4-2, the J gene TRBJ1-5; tentative D call: TRBD1 (5 bases). The CDR3 extends over 16 amino acids. Trimming took 0 bases from V and 0 from J, leaving 9 bases between them. Germline V gene data show CDR1 as LGHNA and CDR2 as YNFKEQ. The CDR3 DNA is TGTGCCAGCAGCCAAGATCAGGGCCCTAGCAATCAGCCCCAGCATTTT. It specifies CASSQDQGPSNQPQHF.

The rearrangement links TRBV6-5 to TRBJ2-1; D gene ambiguous. The CDR3 totals 13 residues. V was trimmed by 0 bases and J by 3 bases, leaving 3 bases between them. Per the germline V gene, CDR1 is MNHEY and CDR2 is SVGAGI. CDR3 in amino acids: CASSYSNYNEQFF. The DNA of the CDR3 is TGTGCCAGCAGTTACTCGAACTACAATGAGCAGTTCTTC.

This clone appeared a single time. This chain links TRBV28 with TRBJ2-7, with D possibly called TRBD1 or TRBD2 (5 bases each). The CDR3 is 15 amino acids. The germline gives CDR1 MDHEN, CDR2 SYDVKM. Trimming took off 4 bases at V and 2 bases at J, with 15 bases between the two ends. CDR3 bases: TGTGCCAGCAGTTCCTCTCGGGACCGAACCTACGAGCAGTACTTC. It encodes CASSSSRDRTYEQYF.

Only one count was recorded for this clone. The chain combines TRBV6-5 with TRBJ2-7, with D uncertain. Germline loops: CDR1 MNHEY, CDR2 SVGAGI. The CDR3 contains 13 residues. V lost 0 bases, J lost 3 bases, and 6 bases lay in between. CDR3 protein: CASSYSEDYEQYF. Here the CDR3 DNA reads TGTGCCAGCAGTTACTCGGAAGACTACGAGCAGTACTTC.

The chain joins TRBV7-2 to TRBJ2-3, with 15 bases aligning to TRBD2. Germline V CDR1 and CDR2: SGHTA, FQGNSA. This CDR3 region has 17 residues. V lost 5 bases to trimming and J lost 3 bases; unmatched junction nucleotides: 6. CDR3 amino acids: CASSLGLAGGLTDTQYF. CDR3 nucleotide sequence: TGTGCCAGCAGCCTGGGACTAGCGGGAGGTCTAACAGATACGCAGTATTTT.

This chain joins TRBV4-1 and TRBJ2-7; D is perhaps TRBD1 or TRBD2 (5 bases each). This CDR3 spans 18 amino acids. The germline gives CDR1 MGHRA, CDR2 YSYEKL. Trimming took off 1 base at V and 2 bases at J, with 21 bases between the two ends. CDR3 bases: TGCGCCAGCAGCCAAGTCTGGGCCATGGGGCAGGGACCCTACGAGCAGTACTTC. Its translation is CASSQVWAMGQGPYEQYF.

The V call is TRBV7-2, the J call TRBJ1-3; perhaps TRBD1 as D (6 bases). CDR1 and CDR2 from the germline V gene are SGHTA and FQGNSA. V lost 5 bases to trimming and J lost 4 bases, with 15 bases between them. This CDR3 comprises 15 residues. CDR3 sequence reads: CASSHDGTSGNTIYF. The CDR3 region has the DNA TGTGCCAGCAGCCACGATGGGACATCGGGAAACACCATATATTTT. The whole variable domain, remainder taken from reference TRBV7-2 and TRBJ1-3, is GAGVSQSPSNKVTEKGKDVELRCDPISGHTALYWYRQSLGQGLEFLIYFQGNSAPDKSGLPSDRFSAERTGGSVSTLTIQRTQQEDSAVYLCASSHDGTSGNTIYFGEGSWLTVV.

The chain has TRBV5-1 and TRBJ2-2; the D gene is possibly TRBD2 (7 bases). The CDR3 totals 16 residues. V was cut by 7 bases and J by 0 bases, with 16 bases left in between. Germline assignment: CDR1 SGHRS and CDR2 YFSETQ. CDR3 sequence: CASRRGQGANTGELFF. The CDR3 bases are TGCGCCAGCCGGCGGGGGCAGGGAGCGAACACCGGGGAGCTGTTTTTT.

The chain joins TRBV5-1 to TRBJ2-7; D not resolved. The V end lost 1 base, the J end lost 4 bases, and 15 bases lay between the germline ends. Germline assignment: CDR1 SGHRS and CDR2 YFSETQ. The CDR3 length is 15 residues. The DNA of the CDR3 is TGCGCCAGCAGCTTGTCCATCGAGAATCGATACGAGCAGTACTTC. It translates to CASSLSIENRYEQYF.

The chain recombines TRBV6-5 with TRBJ2-5, with 9 bases that match TRBD2. CDR3 length equals 15 residues. The germline V gene encodes CDR1 MNHEY and CDR2 SVGAGI. V lost 2 bases and J lost 4; bases outside the gene matches: 5. The CDR3 sequence: CASSYGLAFGETQYF. DNA for the CDR3: TGTGCCAGCAGTTACGGACTAGCGTTCGGAGAGACCCAGTACTTC.

The chain links TRBV4-1 to TRBJ2-7, with TRBD1 matching over 9 bases. The CDR3 sequence is 14 residues long. J lost 3 bases, V lost 4 bases, and 4 bases had no gene match. In germline, CDR1 is MGHRA, CDR2 YSYEKL. The CDR3 sequence: CASSPDRGNYEQYF. Written as DNA, the CDR3 is TGCGCCAGCAGCCCTGACAGGGGGAACTACGAGCAGTACTTC.

The V gene is TRBV5-1, the J gene TRBJ1-5; D is unresolved. The germline V gene has CDR1 SGHRS and CDR2 YFSETQ. V was cut by 1 base and J by 7 bases, with 9 bases left in between. CDR3 length equals 13 residues. CDR3: CASSLRLGQPQHF. Written as DNA, the CDR3 is TGCGCCAGCAGCTTGCGGCTGGGCCAGCCCCAGCATTTT.

Written as DNA, the CDR3 is TGTGCCAGCGCAGGGTGGGGAGCCAATGAGCAGTTCTTC. Amino acids: CASAGWGANEQFF. This chain uses TRBV27 with TRBJ2-1, with D perhaps TRBD1 or TRBD2 (5 bases each). CDR1 is MNHEY and CDR2 is SMNVEV in the germline V gene (reference sequence). V shed 8 bases and J shed 6 bases, with 14 bases lying between them. The CDR3 is made up of 13 amino acids.

The V and J genes are TRBV6-5 and TRBJ2-2; D is unclear. V was trimmed by 8 bases and J by 6 bases, leaving 10 bases between them. Germline V gives CDR1 MNHEY, CDR2 SVGAGI. The CDR3 is 12 residues long. CDR3 nucleotides: TGTGCCAGCTTCCAAGTGTCCGGGGAGCTGTTTTTT. This sequence encodes CASFQVSGELFF.

This rearrangement joins TRBV27 to TRBJ2-7; 7 bases map to TRBD2. This CDR3 has 13 amino acids. J was trimmed by 5 bases and V by 2 bases; bases with no gene match: 3. Germline loops: CDR1 MNHEY, CDR2 SMNVEV (reference sequence). The CDR3: CASSLGTIDEQYF. CDR3 DNA sequence: TGTGCCAGCAGTTTAGGGACTATAGACGAGCAGTACTTC.

The chain has TRBV4-3 and TRBJ2-5; 8 positions match TRBD1. The CDR3 totals 14 residues. Germline CDR1 and CDR2: LGHNA and YSLEER. Trimming at V came to 1 base and at J to 5 bases, leaving 3 bases not matched to a gene. The CDR3 loop reads CASSQAGGVETQYF. The CDR3 DNA reads TGCGCCAGCAGCCAAGCAGGGGGCGTGGAGACCCAGTACTTC.

This sequence joins TRBV7-9 and TRBJ2-7; the D is unclear. Trimming removed 4 bases from V and 0 bases from J, with 7 bases in between. Germline V gene lookup returns CDR1 SEHNR and CDR2 FQNEAQ (reference sequence). This CDR3 has 13 amino acids. The DNA of the CDR3 is TGTGCCAGCAGCTGGCCTGGCTCCTACGAGCAGTACTTC. Its translation: CASSWPGSYEQYF.

The chain is built from TRBV5-1 and TRBJ2-2; 8 nucleotides align to TRBD1. Per germline, CDR1 SGHRS and CDR2 YFSETQ. J was trimmed by 4 bases and V by 5 bases; bases with no gene match: 4. The CDR3 totals 14 residues. In DNA, the CDR3 is TGCGCCAGCAGGTTAGGACAGGGCACCGGGGAGCTGTTTTTT. It specifies CASRLGQGTGELFF. The entire variable domain, with the rest obtained from reference TRBV5-1 and TRBJ2-2, is as follows: KAGVTQTPRYLIKTRGQQVTLSCSPISGHRSVSWYQQTPGQGLQFLFEYFSETQRNKGNFPGRFSGRQFSNSRSEMNVSTLELGDSALYLCASRLGQGTGELFFGEGSRLTVL.

The rearrangement joins TRBV5-1 to TRBJ1-2; unclear D gene. Trimming took 3 bases from V and 8 from J, leaving 8 bases between them. CDR1 SGHRS and CDR2 YFSETQ come from the germline V gene. CDR3 length equals 11 residues. The CDR3 protein is CASSSSGGYTF. CDR3 in DNA: TGCGCCAGCAGCTCGTCCGGGGGCTACACCTTC.

The chain employs TRBV7-9 and TRBJ2-1; 16 nucleotides match TRBD2. From germline, CDR1 is SEHNR and CDR2 FQNEAQ (reference sequence). The CDR3 extends over 18 amino acids. The ends lost 5 bases at V and 3 bases at J; junction bases unmatched: 7. CDR3 loop: CASSPGTSGGALYNEQFF. The DNA of the CDR3 is TGTGCCAGCAGCCCCGGGACTAGCGGGGGGGCCCTCTACAATGAGCAGTTCTTC.

The rearrangement joins TRBV5-4 to TRBJ1-1, with D unresolved. V was cut by 2 bases and J by 1 base, with 6 bases left in between. CDR1 is SGHNT, CDR2 YYREEE, per germline (reference sequence). This CDR3 spans 13 amino acids. The DNA of the CDR3 is TGTGCCAGCAGCTTCAAACAGAACACTGAAGCTTTCTTT. Translation: CASSFKQNTEAFF.

The chain uses TRBV6-6 and TRBJ2-5; D perhaps matches TRBD2 (5 bases). The CDR3 is 14 residues long. V was shortened by 0 bases and J by 5 bases, with 10 bases between the two germline ends. Germline lookup yields CDR1 MNHNY and CDR2 SVGAGI (reference sequence). The CDR3 DNA reads as TGTGCCAGCAGTTACTCTGAGGGTTGGGAGACCCAGTACTTC. Translated: CASSYSEGWETQYF.

The chain is built from TRBV7-7 and TRBJ2-7; 9 bases match TRBD1. With V trimmed by 5 bases and J by 6 bases, 8 bases remained unmatched. CDR3 length equals 14 residues. Germline V CDR1 and CDR2: SSHAT, FNYEAQ (reference sequence). CDR3 sequence (DNA): TGTGCCAGCAGCGATACAGGGGGCGCGGGCGAGCAGTACTTC. Translation: CASSDTGGAGEQYF.

V and J are TRBV7-9 and TRBJ2-2, with D hard to call. V dropped 4 bases and J dropped 2 bases, with 2 bases sitting between them. The CDR3 runs to 12 residues. Germline V gene lookup returns CDR1 SEHNR and CDR2 FQNEAQ (reference sequence). CDR3: CASSSNTGELFF. The CDR3 coding sequence is TGTGCCAGCAGCTCAAACACCGGGGAGCTGTTTTTT.

In DNA, the CDR3 is TGCAGCGTTGTTCTAACTGACTCTGGAAACACCATATATTTT. This codes for CSVVLTDSGNTIYF. V and J are TRBV29-1 and TRBJ1-3; D gene uncertain. The V end was cut by 4 bases, the J end by 0 bases, with 10 bases between. From germline, CDR1 is SQVTM and CDR2 ANQGSEA. The CDR3 has 14 amino acids.

This clone has just one count. The V call is TRBV13, the J call TRBJ2-3; 9 nucleotides agree with TRBD1. The trim removed 5 bases at V and 2 bases at J, leaving 11 bases unmatched. The CDR3 extends over 17 amino acids. In germline, CDR1 is PRHDT, CDR2 FYEKMQ (reference sequence). The CDR3 DNA reads TGTGCCAGCAGCCCAATCAACAGGGGGCTGATCACAGATACGCAGTATTTT. The encoded protein is CASSPINRGLITDTQYF.

The chain joins TRBV12-5 to TRBJ1-2; 9 bases line up with TRBD1. V trimming: 4 bases; J trimming: 6 bases; junction bases outside the gene matches: 12. The germline CDR1 and CDR2 sequences are LGHNT and FRNRAP. The CDR3 runs to 16 residues. CDR3: CASGSISDRGANGYTF. The CDR3 DNA is TGTGCTAGTGGTTCGATATCGGACAGGGGAGCTAATGGCTACACCTTC.

This chain uses TRBV7-8 with TRBJ1-2, with TRBD1 as a possible D gene (6 bases). The V gene's germline CDR1 is SGHVS and CDR2 FQNEAQ. The CDR3 covers 14 residues. The V end was cut by 5 bases, the J end by 1 base, with 11 bases between. CDR3 nucleotide sequence: TGTGCCAGCAGCGATCGGACAGATAACTATGGCTACACCTTC. Protein sequence: CASSDRTDNYGYTF.

The chain is built from TRBV7-3 and TRBJ2-3; TRBD1 matches 8 bases. Trimming took 2 bases from V and 2 from J; bases not matched to a gene: 9. This CDR3 has 17 residues. In germline, CDR1 is SGHTA, CDR2 FQGTGA. Here the CDR3 reads CASSLPQGVHVTDTQYF. CDR3 sequence (DNA): TGTGCCAGCAGCTTACCACAGGGGGTTCATGTCACAGATACGCAGTATTTT.

The rearrangement uses TRBV7-9 and TRBJ2-5; 7 bases agree with TRBD2. Germline CDR1 reads SEHNR; CDR2 reads FQNEAQ (reference sequence). CDR3 length equals 14 residues. V shed 1 base and J 5 bases; nucleotides not matched to a gene: 4. CDR3 region: CASSLGGRWETQYF. The CDR3, as DNA: TGTGCCAGCAGCTTAGGCGGGAGATGGGAGACCCAGTACTTC.

The rearrangement joins TRBV15 to TRBJ2-1, with a tentative D call TRBD2 (5 bases). This CDR3 comprises 15 residues. Germline V CDR1 and CDR2: LNHNV, YYDKDF (reference sequence). V lost 4 bases and J lost 5, with 15 bases in between. CDR3 nucleotides: TGTGCCACCAGCATAGAGGGCGGGCCTAACAATGAGCAGTTCTTC. Encoded protein: CATSIEGGPNNEQFF.